The rows below give T cell receptor beta chains drawn from one sample of a study of blood T cell repertoires in COVID-19. Data came from immunoSEQ multiplex PCR; TCRdb stores just in-frame clones and leaves some out. The repertoire consists of more than 60,000 clones, with about 88% occurring once and the leading ten covering about a fifth. Sequences were obtained from peripheral blood. These receptors were collected from a woman aged 45-59 years with active or convalescent COVID-19. Each CDR3 is given with its conserved first and last residue. A D gene is named only where the DNA matches it firmly. A row's size may be missing; if present it is once, few, many or a size class.

cdr3_aa | cdr3_nt | v_call | d_call | j_call | clone_size
CATSDLLGQTSTDTQYF | TGTGCCACCAGTGATTTGCTGGGACAGACTAGCACAGATACGCAGTATTTT | TRBV24-1 | TRBD1 | TRBJ2-3 | NA
CASRPTSVNEQFF | TGCGCCAGCAGGCCGACTAGTGTCAATGAGCAGTTCTTC | TRBV5-1 | NA | TRBJ2-1 | NA
CAGQGRGTGELFF | TGTGCCGGACAGGGGCGAGGCACCGGGGAGCTGTTTTTT | TRBV30 | TRBD1 | TRBJ2-2 | NA
CASSPPLGTASSGANVLTF | TGTGCCAGCTCACCACCGCTTGGGACAGCAAGCTCTGGGGCCAACGTCCTGACTTTC | TRBV18 | TRBD1 | TRBJ2-6 | NA
CASSELGAGSPAGELFF | TGCGCCAGCAGTGAGCTCGGGGCCGGGAGCCCGGCCGGGGAGCTGTTTTTT | TRBV10-2 | NA | TRBJ2-2 | NA
CAWSFSTEAFF | TGTGCCTGGAGTTTTAGCACTGAAGCTTTCTTT | TRBV30 | NA | TRBJ1-1 | NA
CASSPLGQPFSGNTIYF | TGCGCCAGCAGCCCGCTGGGACAGCCGTTCTCTGGAAACACCATATATTTT | TRBV5-1 | TRBD1 | TRBJ1-3 | NA
CASSYGTSGSVYHEQFF | TGTGCCAGCAGCTATGGGACTAGCGGGAGCGTGTATCATGAGCAGTTCTTC | TRBV3-1/TRBV3-2 | TRBD2 | TRBJ2-1 | once
CASSSGGSNQPQHF | TGTGCCAGCAGTTCAGGGGGTAGCAATCAGCCCCAGCATTTT | TRBV27 | TRBD1 | TRBJ1-5 | NA
CASSAYEQYF | TGTGCCAGCTCCGCCTACGAGCAGTACTTC | TRBV21-1 | NA | TRBJ2-7 | NA
CASSGRYTEAFF | TGTGCCAGCAGTGGCCGGTACACTGAAGCTTTCTTT | TRBV25-1 | NA | TRBJ1-1 | NA
CASTGGGRGGETQYF | TGTGCCAGTACCGGGGGCGGGAGGGGGGGAGAGACCCAGTACTTC | TRBV19 | TRBD2 | TRBJ2-5 | many
CASSLWQNSYEQYF | TGTGCCAGCAGCTTGTGGCAGAACTCCTACGAGCAGTACTTC | TRBV5-6 | NA | TRBJ2-7 | once
CAWTRTNEKLFF | TGTGCCTGGACCCGGACTAATGAAAAACTGTTTTTT | TRBV30 | NA | TRBJ1-4 | NA
CASSQVPTSGSYNEQFF | TGCGCCAGCAGCCAAGTGCCTACTAGCGGCTCCTACAATGAGCAGTTCTTC | TRBV4-1 | TRBD2 | TRBJ2-1 | NA
CASSPGLAGEGGETQYF | TGTGCCAGCAGCCCGGGACTAGCGGGAGAGGGAGGAGAGACCCAGTACTTC | TRBV5-4 | TRBD2 | TRBJ2-5 | once
CASSQPTETGVYNSPLHF | TGTGCCAGCAGCCAGCCGACCGAGACAGGGGTTTACAATTCACCCCTCCACTTT | TRBV3-1/TRBV3-2 | TRBD1 | TRBJ1-6 | NA
CSVEYPHMPSGANVLTF | TGCAGCGTTGAATATCCGCACATGCCCTCTGGGGCCAACGTCCTGACTTTC | TRBV29-1 | NA | TRBJ2-6 | once
CASSYPSGTTGELFF | TGTGCCAGCAGCTACCCCAGCGGGACCACCGGGGAGCTGTTTTTT | TRBV5-6 | TRBD2 | TRBJ2-2 | NA
CASSENLDWPDTQYF | TGTGCCAGCAGTGAGAACTTAGACTGGCCAGATACGCAGTATTTT | TRBV6-1 | NA | TRBJ2-3 | NA
CASSDSSGRGDEQFF | TGTGCCAGCAGTGATTCAAGCGGGAGGGGGGATGAGCAGTTCTTC | TRBV6-1 | TRBD2 | TRBJ2-1 | NA
CASSLGDNEQFF | TGTGCCAGCAGCTTGGGAGACAATGAGCAGTTCTTC | TRBV5-6 | NA | TRBJ2-1 | NA
CASSLIGTSGDNEQFF | TGTGCCAGCAGCTTAATCGGGACTAGCGGAGACAATGAGCAGTTCTTC | TRBV7-8 | TRBD2 | TRBJ2-1 | NA
CASSQGQIRAGQETQYF | TGTGCCAGCAGCCAAGGGCAGATTAGGGCGGGCCAAGAGACCCAGTACTTC | TRBV4-2 | NA | TRBJ2-5 | NA
CASSSRGPTEAFF | TGTGCCAGCAGCAGCAGGGGGCCCACTGAAGCTTTCTTT | TRBV7-6 | TRBD1 | TRBJ1-1 | NA
CASSLGASGYNEQFF | TGCGCCAGCAGCTTGGGGGCTAGCGGCTACAATGAGCAGTTCTTC | TRBV5-1 | TRBD2 | TRBJ2-1 | NA
CAWSDGQLLAKNIQYF | TGTGCCTGGAGTGACGGACAGTTACTAGCCAAAAACATTCAGTACTTC | TRBV30 | NA | TRBJ2-4 | NA
CASGLFPKAFF | TGTGCTAGTGGCCTGTTCCCTAAAGCTTTCTTT | TRBV12-5 | NA | TRBJ1-1 | NA
CATSRGTSGRAIAYEQYF | TGTGCCACCAGCAGAGGGACTAGCGGGAGGGCCATCGCCTACGAGCAGTACTTC | TRBV15 | TRBD2 | TRBJ2-7 | NA
CASSPDRVTEAFF | TGTGCCAGCAGCCCTGACAGGGTCACTGAAGCTTTCTTT | TRBV27 | TRBD1 | TRBJ1-1 | once
CASSPTGSGELFF | TGTGCCAGCTCACCGACCGGGTCCGGGGAGCTGTTTTTT | TRBV18 | NA | TRBJ2-2 | once
CASSLQGAHREQYF | TGCGCCAGCAGCTTGCAGGGGGCGCATCGCGAGCAGTACTTC | TRBV5-1 | TRBD1 | TRBJ2-7 | NA
CASSFGTGDTEAFF | TGTGCCAGCAGCTTCGGGACAGGGGACACTGAAGCTTTCTTT | TRBV5-6 | TRBD1 | TRBJ1-1 | few
CASSEPGVAGSYNSPLHF | TGTGCCAGCAGTGAACCAGGGGTTGCAGGTTCCTATAATTCACCCCTCCACTTT | TRBV6-1 | NA | TRBJ1-6 | few
CASSFWGDEQYF | TGCGCCAGCAGCTTTTGGGGCGACGAGCAGTACTTC | TRBV5-1 | NA | TRBJ2-7 | NA
CASSQDTSEAFF | TGTGCCAGCAGCCAAGATACGAGTGAAGCTTTCTTT | TRBV3-1/TRBV3-2 | NA | TRBJ1-1 | NA
CASSRQGADSNQPQHF | TGTGCCAGCAGCCGACAGGGAGCGGATAGCAATCAGCCCCAGCATTTT | TRBV21-1 | NA | TRBJ1-5 | few
CASSGTGTRSYEQYF | TGTGCCAGTAGCGGCACCGGGACAAGGTCCTACGAGCAGTACTTC | TRBV19 | NA | TRBJ2-7 | few
CASGLAGGANNEQFF | TGTGCCAGCGGTTTAGCGGGAGGGGCCAACAATGAGCAGTTCTTC | TRBV27 | TRBD2 | TRBJ2-1 | NA
CSVEDRGWGTEAFF | TGCAGCGTGGAAGACAGGGGTTGGGGCACTGAAGCTTTCTTT | TRBV29-1 | TRBD1 | TRBJ1-1 | NA
CASSFEGNTEAFF | TGTGCCAGCAGCTTCGAGGGAAACACTGAAGCTTTCTTT | TRBV5-6 | NA | TRBJ1-1 | NA
CAISPHGSNTDTQYF | TGTGCCATCAGCCCGCACGGGAGCAACACAGATACGCAGTATTTT | TRBV10-3 | NA | TRBJ2-3 | NA
CAWTTSGYGYTF | TGTGCCTGGACTACTTCGGGATATGGCTACACCTTC | TRBV30 | NA | TRBJ1-2 | NA
CASSIPLVSGRADEQYF | TGTGCCAGCAGCATCCCTCTTGTTAGCGGGAGGGCCGACGAGCAGTACTTC | TRBV5-6 | TRBD2 | TRBJ2-7 | NA
CAISRSGNAKNIQYF | TGTGCCATCAGTCGTAGCGGGAACGCCAAAAACATTCAGTACTTC | TRBV10-3 | TRBD2 | TRBJ2-4 | NA
CASSRQELATNEKLFF | TGTGCCAGCAGCAGACAGGAATTAGCGACTAATGAAAAACTGTTTTTT | TRBV5-4 | NA | TRBJ1-4 | NA
CSASSRHGYEQYF | TGCAGTGCTAGTAGTCGACATGGCTACGAGCAGTACTTC | TRBV20-1 | NA | TRBJ2-7 | NA
CASSLPRERASSYNEQFF | TGTGCCAGCAGCCTACCGAGGGAGCGGGCAAGCTCCTACAATGAGCAGTTCTTC | TRBV7-8 | NA | TRBJ2-1 | NA
CASSLRPTYLNYEQYF | TGTGCCAGTAGTCTGAGGCCCACCTACCTCAATTACGAGCAGTACTTC | TRBV19 | NA | TRBJ2-7 | NA
CASSLGQGAGNQPQHF | TGCGCCAGCAGCTTGGGACAGGGTGCCGGCAATCAGCCCCAGCATTTT | TRBV5-1 | TRBD1 | TRBJ1-5 | NA
CASSYRDTTNEKLFF | TGTGCCAGCAGTTACAGGGACACAACTAATGAAAAACTGTTTTTT | TRBV6-2/TRBV6-3 | NA | TRBJ1-4 | NA
CATSRDRTGEGYTF | TGTGCCACCAGCAGAGATCGGACAGGGGAAGGCTACACCTTC | TRBV15 | TRBD1 | TRBJ1-2 | NA
CASSGAGGPPNNEQFF | TGTGCCAGCTCAGGAGCGGGAGGGCCCCCCAACAATGAGCAGTTCTTC | TRBV18 | TRBD2 | TRBJ2-1 | NA
CASSLFGGLTEAFF | TGTGCCAGCAGTTTATTCGGGGGTCTGACTGAAGCTTTCTTT | TRBV27 | NA | TRBJ1-1 | once
CASSFQGQGNSEQYF | TGCGCCAGCAGCTTCCAGGGACAGGGTAATAGTGAGCAGTACTTC | TRBV5-1 | TRBD1 | TRBJ2-7 | NA
CASSLGASGIGNEQFF | TGCGCCAGCAGCTTGGGGGCTAGCGGGATCGGGAATGAGCAGTTCTTC | TRBV5-1 | TRBD2 | TRBJ2-1 | NA
CASSSFERTTDTQYF | TGCGCCAGCAGCTCTTTCGAGCGGACCACAGATACGCAGTATTTT | TRBV5-1 | NA | TRBJ2-3 | NA
CATSSRANTEAFF | TGTGCCACCAGCAGCAGGGCGAACACTGAAGCTTTCTTT | TRBV15 | NA | TRBJ1-1 | once
CASSFLTDYPSSEQFF | TGTGCCAGCAGCTTTCTAACGGACTACCCTTCGTCCGAGCAGTTCTTC | TRBV7-9 | NA | TRBJ2-1 | NA